The clone carrying this T cell receptor beta chain has a handful of counts. The antigen is undetermined. Different DNA sequences within this sample yield the same CDR3. This sample was taken from a study of CD8+ T cells in alopecia areata. Study-wide background: Severity of treated patients was scored by affected scalp percentage.

Regarding treatment: oral pan-JAK inhibitor, 5-10 mg twice daily. Both peripheral blood and punch biopsies of lesional scalp skin were obtained from patients who had alopecia areata. Study-wide results and caveats: Scalp clonality and expanded CD8+ clones among the top 100 were significantly decreased by tofacitinib. Researchers report lesional scalp, most notably alopecia totalis/universalis, outstripped normal scalp in clonality.

This CDR3 has 10 amino acids. Germline V gives CDR1 SQVTM, CDR2 ANQGSEA. With 4 bases removed from V and 4 bases from J, the gap between germline ends came to 4 bases. Following extraction, RNA underwent reverse transcription to cDNA, which served as the sequencing template. This table comes from immunoSEQ multiplex PCR, and its TCRdb copy is limited to in-frame clones, with some not included. This table holds about 270,000 clones, around three fifths found once. The specimen was CD4+ T cells sorted from blood, collected around week 54, from a patient treated with tofacitinib. V is TRBV29-1 and J is TRBJ1-1; D call uncertain. The source is a human donor with alopecia areata. The CDR3 region is CSVGSTEAFF. DNA for the CDR3: TGCAGCGTTGGCAGCACTGAAGCTTTCTTT.